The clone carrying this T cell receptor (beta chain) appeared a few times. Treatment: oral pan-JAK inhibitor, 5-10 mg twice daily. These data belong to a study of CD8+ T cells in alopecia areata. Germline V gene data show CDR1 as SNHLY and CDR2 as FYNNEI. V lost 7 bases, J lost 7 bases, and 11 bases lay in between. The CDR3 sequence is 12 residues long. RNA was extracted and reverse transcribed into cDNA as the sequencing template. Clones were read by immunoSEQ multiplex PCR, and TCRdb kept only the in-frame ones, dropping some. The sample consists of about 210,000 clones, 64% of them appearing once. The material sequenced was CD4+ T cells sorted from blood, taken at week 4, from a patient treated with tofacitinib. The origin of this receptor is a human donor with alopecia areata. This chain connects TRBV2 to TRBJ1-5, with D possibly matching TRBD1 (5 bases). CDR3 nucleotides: TGTGCCAGCACCGACGGGACCCAGCCCCAGCATTTT. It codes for CASTDGTQPQHF.